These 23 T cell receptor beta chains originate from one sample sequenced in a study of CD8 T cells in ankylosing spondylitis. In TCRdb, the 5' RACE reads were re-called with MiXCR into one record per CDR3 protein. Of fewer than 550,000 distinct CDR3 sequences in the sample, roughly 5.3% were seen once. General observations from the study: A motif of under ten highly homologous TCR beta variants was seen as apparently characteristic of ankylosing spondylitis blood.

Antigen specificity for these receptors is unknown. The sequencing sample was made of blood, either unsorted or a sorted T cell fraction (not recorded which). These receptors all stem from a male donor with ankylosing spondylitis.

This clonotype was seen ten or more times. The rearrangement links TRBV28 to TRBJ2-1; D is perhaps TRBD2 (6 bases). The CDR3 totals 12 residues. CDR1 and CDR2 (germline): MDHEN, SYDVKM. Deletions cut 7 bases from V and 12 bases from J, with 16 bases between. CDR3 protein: CASTREGGTQFF. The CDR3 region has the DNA TGTGCCAGCACTAGAGAGGGCGGGACGCAGTTCTTC.

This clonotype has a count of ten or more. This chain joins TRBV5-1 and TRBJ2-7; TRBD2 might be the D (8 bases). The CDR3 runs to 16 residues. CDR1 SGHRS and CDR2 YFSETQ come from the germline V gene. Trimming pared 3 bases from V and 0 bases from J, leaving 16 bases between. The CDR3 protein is CASSSAGDSYSYEQYF. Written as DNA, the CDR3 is TGCGCCAGCAGCTCAGCGGGGGACAGCTACTCCTACGAGCAGTACTTC.

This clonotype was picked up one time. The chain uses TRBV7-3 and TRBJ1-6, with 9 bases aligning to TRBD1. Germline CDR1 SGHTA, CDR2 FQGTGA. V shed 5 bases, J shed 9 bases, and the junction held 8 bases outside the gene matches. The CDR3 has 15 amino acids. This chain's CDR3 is CASSRTGDGGSPLHF. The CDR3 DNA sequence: TGTGCCAGCAGCCGGACAGGGGATGGTGGTTCACCCCTCCACTTT.

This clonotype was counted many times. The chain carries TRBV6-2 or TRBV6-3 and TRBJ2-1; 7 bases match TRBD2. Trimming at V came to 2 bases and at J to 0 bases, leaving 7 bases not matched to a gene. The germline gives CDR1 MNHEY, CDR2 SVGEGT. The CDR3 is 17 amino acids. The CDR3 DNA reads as TGTGCCAGCAGTTACGGGCGGGGGAGGAGCTCCTACAATGAGCAGTTCTTC. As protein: CASSYGRGRSSYNEQFF.

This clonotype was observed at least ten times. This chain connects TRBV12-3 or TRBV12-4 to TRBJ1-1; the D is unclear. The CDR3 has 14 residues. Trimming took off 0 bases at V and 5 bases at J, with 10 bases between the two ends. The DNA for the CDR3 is TGTGCCAGCAGTTTAGCGCTTTGGGATACTGAAGCTTTCTTT. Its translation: CASSLALWDTEAFF.

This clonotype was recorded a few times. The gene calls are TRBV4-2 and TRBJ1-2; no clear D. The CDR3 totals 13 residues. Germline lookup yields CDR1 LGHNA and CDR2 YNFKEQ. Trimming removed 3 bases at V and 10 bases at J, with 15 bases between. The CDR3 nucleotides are TGTGCCAGCAGCCAGACGGGCTATTCCGACTACACCTTC. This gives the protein CASSQTGYSDYTF.

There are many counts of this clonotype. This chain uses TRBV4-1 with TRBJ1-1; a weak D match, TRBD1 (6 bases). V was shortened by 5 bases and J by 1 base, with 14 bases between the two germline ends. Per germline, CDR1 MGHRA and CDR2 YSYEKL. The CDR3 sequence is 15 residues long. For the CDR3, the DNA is TGCGCCAGCAGCTCGAGGGACATGAAGAACACTGAAGCTTTCTTT. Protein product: CASSSRDMKNTEAFF.

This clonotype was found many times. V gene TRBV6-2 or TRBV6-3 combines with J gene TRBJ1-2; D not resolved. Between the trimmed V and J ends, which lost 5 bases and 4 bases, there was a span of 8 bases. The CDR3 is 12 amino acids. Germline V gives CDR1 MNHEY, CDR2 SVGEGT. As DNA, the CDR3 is TGTGCCAGCAGTGCCTCGGGCTATGGCTACACCTTC. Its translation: CASSASGYGYTF.

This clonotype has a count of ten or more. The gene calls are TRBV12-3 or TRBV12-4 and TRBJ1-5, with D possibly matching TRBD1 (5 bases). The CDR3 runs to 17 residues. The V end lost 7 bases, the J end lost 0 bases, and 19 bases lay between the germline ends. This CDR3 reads CASTPRWGEFSNQPQHF. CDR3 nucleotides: TGTGCCAGCACCCCACGCTGGGGGGAGTTTAGCAATCAGCCCCAGCATTTT.

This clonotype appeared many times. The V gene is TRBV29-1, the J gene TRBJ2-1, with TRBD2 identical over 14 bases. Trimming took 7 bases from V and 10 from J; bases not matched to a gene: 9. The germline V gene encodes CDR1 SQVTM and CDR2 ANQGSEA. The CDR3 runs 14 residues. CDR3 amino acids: CSAEGLAGAGEQFF. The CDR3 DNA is TGCAGCGCCGAGGGACTAGCGGGAGCGGGCGAGCAGTTCTTC.

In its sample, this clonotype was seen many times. CDR3 nucleotides: TGTGCCAGCAGTGGAGGGCATCCAGCCAAAAACATTCAGTACTTC. Amino acid sequence: CASSGGHPAKNIQYF. V usage is TRBV6-2 or TRBV6-3 and J usage is TRBJ2-4; TRBD2 might be the D (6 bases). The germline V gene has CDR1 MNHEY and CDR2 SVGEGT. V was trimmed by 5 bases and J by 0 bases, leaving 11 bases between them. The length of the CDR3 is 15 residues.

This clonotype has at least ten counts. The CDR3 is CASSQDYSGTNYGYTF. CDR3 DNA sequence: TGCGCCAGCAGCCAAGATTATTCGGGGACTAACTATGGCTACACCTTC. The V gene is TRBV4-3, the J gene TRBJ1-2, with D unresolved. CDR3 size: 16 residues. V lost 0 bases, J lost 0 bases, and 11 bases lay in between. Germline CDR1 LGHNA, CDR2 YSLEER.

The CDR3, as DNA: TGTGCCAGCAGCCTACCGACTAGGGGGCCCGGGGAGCAGTTCTTC. This gives the protein CASSLPTRGPGEQFF. The V gene is TRBV5-4, the J gene TRBJ2-1, with a possible D match to TRBD1 (7 bases). Germline CDR1 reads SGHNT; CDR2 reads YYREEE (reference sequence). The V end was cut by 4 bases, the J end by 10 bases, with 21 bases between. The CDR3 covers 15 residues.

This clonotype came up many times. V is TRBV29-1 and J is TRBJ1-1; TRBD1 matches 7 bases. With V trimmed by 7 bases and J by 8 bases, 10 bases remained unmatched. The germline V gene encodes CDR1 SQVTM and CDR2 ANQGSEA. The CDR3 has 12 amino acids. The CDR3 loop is CSGTGDPPEAFF. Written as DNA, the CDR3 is TGCAGCGGAACAGGGGACCCACCCGAAGCTTTCTTT.

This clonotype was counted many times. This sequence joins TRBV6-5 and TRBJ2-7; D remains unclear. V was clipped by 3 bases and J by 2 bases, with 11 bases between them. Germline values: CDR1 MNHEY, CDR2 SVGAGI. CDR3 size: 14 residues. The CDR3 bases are TGTGCCAGCAGTTATAGGGCAGCAGCCTACGAGCAGTACTTC. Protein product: CASSYRAAAYEQYF.

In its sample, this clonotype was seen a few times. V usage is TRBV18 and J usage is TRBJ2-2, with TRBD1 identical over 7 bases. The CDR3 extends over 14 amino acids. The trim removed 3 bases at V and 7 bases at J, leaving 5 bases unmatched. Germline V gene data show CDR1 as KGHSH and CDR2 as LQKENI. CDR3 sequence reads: CASSPGQTRGELFF. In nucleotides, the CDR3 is TGTGCCAGCTCACCGGGACAGACCCGCGGGGAGCTGTTTTTT.

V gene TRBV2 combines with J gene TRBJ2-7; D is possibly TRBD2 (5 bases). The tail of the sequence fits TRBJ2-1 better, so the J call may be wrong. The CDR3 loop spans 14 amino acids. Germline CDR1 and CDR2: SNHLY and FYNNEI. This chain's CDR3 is CASSWGEASYEQFF. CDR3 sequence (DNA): TGTGCCAGCAGCTGGGGAGAGGCCTCCTACGAGCAGTTCTTC.

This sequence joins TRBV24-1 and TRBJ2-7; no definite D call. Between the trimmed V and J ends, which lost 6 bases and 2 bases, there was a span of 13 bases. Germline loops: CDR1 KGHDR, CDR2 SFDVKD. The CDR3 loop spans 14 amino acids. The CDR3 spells CATSPRHGAYEQYF. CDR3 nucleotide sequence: TGTGCCACCAGTCCCCGACACGGAGCCTACGAGCAGTACTTC.

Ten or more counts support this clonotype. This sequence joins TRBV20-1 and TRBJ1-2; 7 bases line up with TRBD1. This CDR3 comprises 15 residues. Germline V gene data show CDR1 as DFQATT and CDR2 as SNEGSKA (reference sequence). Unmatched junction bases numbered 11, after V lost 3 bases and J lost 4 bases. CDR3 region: CSASRDSAGVYGYTF. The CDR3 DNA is TGCAGTGCTAGCCGGGACAGTGCTGGAGTCTATGGCTACACCTTC.

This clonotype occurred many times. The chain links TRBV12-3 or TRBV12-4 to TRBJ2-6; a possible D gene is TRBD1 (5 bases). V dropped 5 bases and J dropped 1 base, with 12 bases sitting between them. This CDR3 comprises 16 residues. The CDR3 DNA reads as TGTGCCAGCAGTCCCTTCAGGGCGTCTGGGGCCAACGTCCTGACTTTC. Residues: CASSPFRASGANVLTF.

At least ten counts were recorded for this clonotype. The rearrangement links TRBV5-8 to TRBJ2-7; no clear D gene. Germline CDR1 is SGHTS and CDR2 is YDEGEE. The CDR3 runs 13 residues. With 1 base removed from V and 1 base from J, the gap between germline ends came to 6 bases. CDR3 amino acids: CASSLRQSYEQYF. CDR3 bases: TGTGCCAGCAGCTTGAGGCAGTCCTACGAGCAGTACTTC.

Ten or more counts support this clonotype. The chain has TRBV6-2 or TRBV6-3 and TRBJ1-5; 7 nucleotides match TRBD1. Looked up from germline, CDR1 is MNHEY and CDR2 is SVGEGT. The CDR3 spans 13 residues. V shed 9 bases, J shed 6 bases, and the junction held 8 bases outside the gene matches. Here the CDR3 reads CASVRSGGQPQHF. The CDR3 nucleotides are TGTGCCAGTGTACGGTCAGGGGGTCAGCCCCAGCATTTT.

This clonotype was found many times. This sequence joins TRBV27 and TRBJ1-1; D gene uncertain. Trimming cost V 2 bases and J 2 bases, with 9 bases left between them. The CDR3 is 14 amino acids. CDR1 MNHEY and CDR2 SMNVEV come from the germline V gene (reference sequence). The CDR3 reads CASSLSGANTEAFF. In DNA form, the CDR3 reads TGTGCCAGCAGTTTAAGCGGAGCTAACACTGAAGCTTTCTTT.